The 14 T cell receptor beta chains listed next were all sequenced from one sample in a study of blood T cell repertoires in COVID-19. The method was immunoSEQ multiplex PCR; TCRdb's version includes in-frame clones alone and lacks a portion of them. This table holds 400,000 to 500,000 clones, 70% to 90% found once. Sequences were obtained from PBMCs or T cells enriched from blood (not recorded which). All receptors come from a woman aged 18-30 years who had been exposed to COVID-19.

V gene TRBV2 combines with J gene TRBJ2-5, with D hard to call. Germline V lookup: CDR1 SNHLY, CDR2 FYNNEI. Trimming pared 4 bases from V and 5 bases from J, leaving 5 bases between. The CDR3 runs to 11 residues. The CDR3 loop is CASSVQETQYF. In nucleotides, the CDR3 is TGTGCCAGCAGTGTCCAGGAGACCCAGTACTTC. The whole variable domain, filled in from reference TRBV2 and TRBJ2-5, reads EPEVTQTPSHQVTQMGQEVILRCVPISNHLYFYWYRQILGQKVEFLVSFYNNEISEKSEIFDDQFSVERPDGSNFTLKIRSTKLEDSAMYFCASSVQETQYFGPGTRLLVL.

The chain recombines TRBV4-2 with TRBJ1-6; 7 bases agree with TRBD1. The CDR3 has 17 residues. V lost 4 bases to trimming and J lost 3 bases; unmatched junction nucleotides: 9. Germline assignment: CDR1 LGHNA and CDR2 YNFKEQ. The CDR3 sequence: CASSPVTGTDYNSPLHF. The CDR3 nucleotides read TGTGCCAGCAGCCCAGTGACAGGGACGGACTATAATTCACCCCTCCACTTT.

The chain employs TRBV3-1 (or the pseudogene TRBV3-2) and TRBJ1-2; weak D call: TRBD1 (5 bases). The ends were cut back, 4 bases at V and 3 bases at J, with 15 bases in the middle. CDR3 length: 15 amino acids. Germline CDR1 reads LGHDT; CDR2 reads YNNKEL (reference sequence). For the CDR3, the DNA is TGTGCCAGCAGCCGCGGGACTGGCGGATACTATGGCTACACCTTC. Protein: CASSRGTGGYYGYTF.

The rearrangement uses TRBV4-1 and TRBJ2-1; the match to TRBD2 covers 10 bases. J gave up 0 bases and V 3 bases, and 5 bases lay outside the gene matches. Germline V CDR1 and CDR2: MGHRA, YSYEKL. The CDR3 contains 17 residues. The CDR3 reads CASSHWTSGGSYNEQFF. The CDR3 DNA reads TGCGCCAGCAGCCACTGGACTAGCGGAGGCTCCTACAATGAGCAGTTCTTC.

The rearrangement uses TRBV6-5 and TRBJ2-7, with D perhaps TRBD2 (6 bases). The CDR3 length is 15 residues. Germline values: CDR1 MNHEY, CDR2 SVGAGI. V lost 0 bases and J lost 0, with 9 bases in between. The CDR3 DNA reads as TGTGCCAGCAGTTACTCTGAGCGGGTCTCCTACGAGCAGTACTTC. Translating it yields CASSYSERVSYEQYF.

V and J are TRBV7-3 and TRBJ2-1; a weak D match, TRBD1 (6 bases). V lost 1 base, J lost 9 bases, and 13 bases lay in between. The CDR3 has 14 amino acids. In germline, CDR1 is SGHTA, CDR2 FQGTGA. CDR3 loop: CASSLRQVGSEQFF. CDR3 sequence (DNA): TGTGCCAGCAGCTTAAGACAGGTGGGGAGTGAGCAGTTCTTC.

J is TRBJ2-7 and V is TRBV9; D is perhaps TRBD2 (5 bases). Trimming shortened V by 3 bases and J by 2 bases, and 15 bases separated the two germline ends. CDR3 length equals 15 residues. Germline V gives CDR1 SGDLS, CDR2 YYNGEE. The CDR3 is CASSESFGEPYEQYF. CDR3 bases: TGTGCCAGCAGCGAAAGTTTCGGGGAACCCTACGAGCAGTACTTC.

The V and J genes are TRBV7-8 and TRBJ1-6; tentatively, D is TRBD1 (6 bases). The CDR3 has 15 amino acids. V was clipped by 5 bases and J by 4 bases, with 12 bases between them. Germline CDR1 is SGHVS and CDR2 is FQNEAQ. The CDR3 DNA is TGTGCCAGCAGCCCCGACAGGAAGTATAATTCACCCCTCCACTTT. This gives the protein CASSPDRKYNSPLHF.

The chain is built from TRBV14 and TRBJ1-3, with no clear D. V was pared by 4 bases and J by 1 base, with 8 bases between. Germline-derived CDR1 and CDR2 are SGHDN and FVKESK. The CDR3 contains 14 residues. This CDR3 reads CASSPGSSGNTIYF. CDR3 bases: TGTGCCAGCAGCCCGGGTTCTTCTGGAAACACCATATATTTT.

The chain carries TRBV19 and TRBJ2-7; 7 bases fit TRBD1. The CDR3 extends over 13 amino acids. Germline CDR1 LNHDA, CDR2 SQIVND (reference sequence). V lost 5 bases, J lost 7 bases, and 8 bases stayed unmatched. Here the CDR3 DNA reads TGTGCCAGTAGTGTACAGGGGTCGGGGGAGCAGTACTTC. Amino acids: CASSVQGSGEQYF.

The chain has TRBV4-1 and TRBJ1-3, with a possible D match to TRBD1 (6 bases). The CDR3 has 15 amino acids. Trimming took off 2 bases at V and 4 bases at J, with 12 bases between the two ends. Germline CDR1 reads MGHRA; CDR2 reads YSYEKL. CDR3 DNA: TGCGCCAGCAGCCAATACCAGGGGTCCGGAAACACCATATATTTT. Protein: CASSQYQGSGNTIYF.

The chain couples TRBV2 to TRBJ2-3, with D possibly matching TRBD2 (6 bases). The CDR3 extends over 13 amino acids. With 9 bases removed from V and 0 bases from J, the gap between germline ends came to 10 bases. Germline loops: CDR1 SNHLY, CDR2 FYNNEI. This CDR3 reads CARPAGSTDTQYF. For the CDR3, the DNA is TGTGCCAGACCAGCGGGTAGCACAGATACGCAGTATTTT.

The chain is built from TRBV4-2 and TRBJ2-1; TRBD2 agrees at 15 bases. Germline V gives CDR1 LGHNA, CDR2 YNFKEQ. This CDR3 spans 21 amino acids. The junction had 19 bases not matched to a gene; V was cut back by 3 bases and J by 7 bases. The CDR3 DNA reads TGTGCCAGCAGCCACGAACCCACAGGACTAGCGGGGGGGGGCAAGGAGAATGAGCAGTTCTTC. Translating it yields CASSHEPTGLAGGGKENEQFF.

The chain employs TRBV2 and TRBJ2-5; 10 nucleotides align to TRBD2. The germline V gene has CDR1 SNHLY and CDR2 FYNNEI. The CDR3 sequence is 16 residues long. The junction had 6 bases not matched to a gene; V was cut back by 4 bases and J by 1 base. The CDR3 nucleotides read TGTGCCAGCAGTGCTCAACTAGCGGGGCCCCAAGAGACCCAGTACTTC. This codes for CASSAQLAGPQETQYF.